The 5 T cell receptor beta chains presented below share a single source sample, sequenced in a study of T cells in Graves' hyperthyroidism and ophthalmopathy. Researchers amplified the TCR beta CDR3 regions from RNA transcripts. HTBI primers drove first-round RT-PCR of the TCR CDR3. TCRdb independently ran MiXCR on the multiplex PCR reads; one entry per CDR3 protein. Altogether hundreds of thousands of distinct CDR3 sequences are present, roughly 15% being singletons, with the ten largest covering roughly 10%. Sequenced material: blood. Receptor source: a woman aged 18-35 years with Graves' hyperthyroidism.

This clonotype has a count of ten or more. The chain is built from TRBV4-1 and TRBJ1-1; perhaps TRBD1 as D (5 bases). CDR3 length equals 16 residues. Trimming shortened V by 1 base and J by 0 bases, and 12 bases separated the two germline ends. From germline, CDR1 is MGHRA and CDR2 YSYEKL. CDR3 DNA sequence: TGCGCCAGCAGCCAAGCTACAGGCTCTATGAACACTGAAGCTTTCTTT. Translating it yields CASSQATGSMNTEAFF.

This clonotype has only a few counts. One end of the junction does not line up with germline, which may come from a read error. V usage is TRBV6-1 and J usage is TRBJ1-2; 10 nucleotides line up with TRBD1. The CDR3 runs to 13 residues. The germline CDR1 and CDR2 sequences are MNHNS and SASEGT. The CDR3: CARSEAGQGGYTF. As DNA, the CDR3 is TGTGCCAGAAGTGAAGCGGGACAGGGGGGCTACACCTTC.

This clonotype was seen a few times. The rearrangement joins TRBV6-2 or TRBV6-3 to TRBJ1-2; D is perhaps TRBD1 (6 bases). Germline CDR1 reads MNHEY; CDR2 reads SVGEGT. CDR3 length: 16 amino acids. Trimming took 2 bases from V and 6 from J, leaving 19 bases between them. The CDR3 region is CASSYTLRTAYNGYTF. In nucleotides, the CDR3 is TGTGCCAGCAGTTACACCTTACGGACAGCCTATAATGGCTACACCTTC.

The chain combines TRBV29-1 with TRBJ2-1; D not certain. Germline CDR1 and CDR2: SQVTM and ANQGSEA. The CDR3 contains 13 residues. V lost 3 bases and J lost 3, with 9 bases in between. The CDR3, as DNA: TGCAGCGTTGATTTCGGGCTCTACAATGAGCAGTTCTTC. As protein: CSVDFGLYNEQFF.

V is TRBV11-2 and J is TRBJ2-5; D gene uncertain. CDR1 is SGHAT and CDR2 is FQNNGV in the germline V gene. The length of the CDR3 is 15 residues. V shed 0 bases and J shed 8 bases, with 16 bases lying between them. DNA of the CDR3: TGTGCCAGCAGCTTAGATCCGAGCGCTTTCTCCACCCAGTACTTC. Amino acid sequence: CASSLDPSAFSTQYF.